This TCR beta chain was identified in a study of shared clonotypes between healthy human individuals. The V end was cut by 5 bases, the J end by 4 bases, with 14 bases between. Germline CDR1 reads MNHEY; CDR2 reads SMNVEV (reference sequence). The CDR3 totals 14 residues. It was at deep level that the assay was run. TCRdb keeps only in-frame clones here, not all; method: immunoSEQ multiplex PCR. Of 730,000 or so clones in the sample, about two thirds were seen once. The sequence derives from a woman in her 30s in good health. Material for sequencing was memory CD4+ T cells sorted from blood. As for subset: CD45RA-negative fraction. The V and J genes are TRBV27 and TRBJ1-2, with D perhaps matching TRBD1 (6 bases). The CDR3 nucleotides are TGTGCCAGCAGTAGAGGGGGAGTCAGCTATGGCTACACCTTC. Translating gives CASSRGGVSYGYTF.